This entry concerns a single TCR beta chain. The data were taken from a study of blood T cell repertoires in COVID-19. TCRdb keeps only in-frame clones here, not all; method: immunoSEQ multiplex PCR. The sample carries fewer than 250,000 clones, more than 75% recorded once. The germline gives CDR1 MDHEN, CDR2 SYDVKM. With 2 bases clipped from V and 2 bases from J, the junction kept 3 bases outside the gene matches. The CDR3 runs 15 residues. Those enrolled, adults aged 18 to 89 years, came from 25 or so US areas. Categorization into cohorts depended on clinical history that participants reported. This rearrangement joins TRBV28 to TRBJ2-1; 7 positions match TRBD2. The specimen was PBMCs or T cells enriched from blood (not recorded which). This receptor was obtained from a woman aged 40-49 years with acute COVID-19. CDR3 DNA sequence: TGTGCCAGCAGTTTAGAGGGAGGGGCCTACAATGAGCAGTTCTTC. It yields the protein CASSLEGGAYNEQFF. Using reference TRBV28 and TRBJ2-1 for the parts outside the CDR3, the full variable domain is DVKVTQSSRYLVKRTGEKVFLECVQDMDHENMFWYRQDPGLGLRLIYFSYDVKMKEKGDIPEGYSVSREKKERFSLILESASTNQTSMYLCASSLEGGAYNEQFFGPGTRLTVL.